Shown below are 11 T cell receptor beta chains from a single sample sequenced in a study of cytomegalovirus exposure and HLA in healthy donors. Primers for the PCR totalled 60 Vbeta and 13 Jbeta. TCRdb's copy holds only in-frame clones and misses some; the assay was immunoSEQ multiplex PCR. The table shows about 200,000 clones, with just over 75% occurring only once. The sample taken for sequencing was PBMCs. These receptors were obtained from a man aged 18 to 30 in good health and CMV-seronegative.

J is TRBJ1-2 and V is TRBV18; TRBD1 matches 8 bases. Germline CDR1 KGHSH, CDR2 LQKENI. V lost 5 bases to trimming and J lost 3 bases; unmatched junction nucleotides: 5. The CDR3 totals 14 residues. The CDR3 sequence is CASSNRGQDYGYTF. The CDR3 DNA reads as TGTGCCAGCTCAAATAGGGGACAGGACTATGGCTACACCTTC. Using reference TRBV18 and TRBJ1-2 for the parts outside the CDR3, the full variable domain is NAGVMQNPRHLVRRRGQEARLRCSPMKGHSHVYWYRQLPEEGLKFMVYLQKENIIDESGMPKERFSAEFPKEGPSILRIQQVVRGDSAAYFCASSNRGQDYGYTFGSGTRLTVV.

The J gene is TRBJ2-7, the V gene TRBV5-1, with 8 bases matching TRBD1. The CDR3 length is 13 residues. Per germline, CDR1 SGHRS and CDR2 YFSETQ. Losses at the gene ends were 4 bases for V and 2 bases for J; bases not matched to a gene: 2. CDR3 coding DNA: TGCGCCAGCAGCGGACAGGGACCCTACGAGCAGTACTTC. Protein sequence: CASSGQGPYEQYF.

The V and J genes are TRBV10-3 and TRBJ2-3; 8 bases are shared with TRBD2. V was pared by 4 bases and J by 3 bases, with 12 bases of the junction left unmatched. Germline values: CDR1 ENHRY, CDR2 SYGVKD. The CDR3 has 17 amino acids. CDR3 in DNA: TGTGCCATCAGTGGCGGGGGGCAAGGTTGGGCAACAGATACGCAGTATTTT. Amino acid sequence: CAISGGGQGWATDTQYF.

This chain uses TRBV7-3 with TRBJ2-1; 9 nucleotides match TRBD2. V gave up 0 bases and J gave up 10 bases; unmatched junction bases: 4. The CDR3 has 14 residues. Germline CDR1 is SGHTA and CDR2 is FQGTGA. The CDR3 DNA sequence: TGTGCCAGCAGCTTAACGAGGCGGGAGGGCGAGCAGTTCTTC. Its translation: CASSLTRREGEQFF.

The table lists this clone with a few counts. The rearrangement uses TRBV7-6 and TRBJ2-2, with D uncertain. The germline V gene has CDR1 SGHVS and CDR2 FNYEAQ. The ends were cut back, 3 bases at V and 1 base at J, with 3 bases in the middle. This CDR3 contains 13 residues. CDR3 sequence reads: CASSFRNTGELFF. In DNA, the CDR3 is TGTGCCAGCAGCTTTAGGAACACCGGGGAGCTGTTTTTT.

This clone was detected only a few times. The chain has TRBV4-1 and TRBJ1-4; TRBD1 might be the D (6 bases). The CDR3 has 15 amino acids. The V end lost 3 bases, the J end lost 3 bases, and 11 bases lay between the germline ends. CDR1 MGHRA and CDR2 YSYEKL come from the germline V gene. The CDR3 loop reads CASSHQGSPNEKLFF. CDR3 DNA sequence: TGCGCCAGCAGCCACCAGGGGTCACCTAATGAAAAACTGTTTTTT.

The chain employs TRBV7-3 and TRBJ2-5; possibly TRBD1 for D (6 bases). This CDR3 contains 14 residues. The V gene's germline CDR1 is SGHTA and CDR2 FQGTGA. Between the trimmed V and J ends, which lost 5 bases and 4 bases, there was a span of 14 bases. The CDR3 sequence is CASSPHRDRETQYF. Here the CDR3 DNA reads TGTGCCAGCAGCCCCCACAGGGATCGAGAGACCCAGTACTTC.

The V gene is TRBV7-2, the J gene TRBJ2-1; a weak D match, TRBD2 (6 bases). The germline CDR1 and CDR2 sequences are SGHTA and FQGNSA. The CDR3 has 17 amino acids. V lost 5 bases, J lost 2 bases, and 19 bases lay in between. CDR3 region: CASSPHSGTPTYNEQFF. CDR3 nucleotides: TGTGCCAGCAGCCCACACTCCGGGACTCCAACCTACAATGAGCAGTTCTTC.

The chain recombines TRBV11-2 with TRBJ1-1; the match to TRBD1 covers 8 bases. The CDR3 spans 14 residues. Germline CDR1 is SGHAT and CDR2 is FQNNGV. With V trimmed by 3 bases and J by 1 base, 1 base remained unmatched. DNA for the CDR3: TGTGCCAGCAGCTTCGACAGGGGGAACACTGAAGCTTTCTTT. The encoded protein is CASSFDRGNTEAFF.

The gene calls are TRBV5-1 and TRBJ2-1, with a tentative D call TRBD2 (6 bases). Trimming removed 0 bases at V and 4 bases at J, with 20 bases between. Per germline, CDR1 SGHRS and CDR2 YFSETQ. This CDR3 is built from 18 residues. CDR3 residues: CASSLDPYGGESYNEQFF. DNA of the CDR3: TGCGCCAGCAGCTTGGATCCTTACGGGGGAGAGTCTTACAATGAGCAGTTCTTC.

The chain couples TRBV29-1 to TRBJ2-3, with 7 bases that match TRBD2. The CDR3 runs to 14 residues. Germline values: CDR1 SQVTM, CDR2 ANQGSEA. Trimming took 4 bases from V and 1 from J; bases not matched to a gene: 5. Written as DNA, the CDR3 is TGCAGCGTTGTCGTTGCGGGAGGCACAGATACGCAGTATTTT. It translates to CSVVVAGGTDTQYF.